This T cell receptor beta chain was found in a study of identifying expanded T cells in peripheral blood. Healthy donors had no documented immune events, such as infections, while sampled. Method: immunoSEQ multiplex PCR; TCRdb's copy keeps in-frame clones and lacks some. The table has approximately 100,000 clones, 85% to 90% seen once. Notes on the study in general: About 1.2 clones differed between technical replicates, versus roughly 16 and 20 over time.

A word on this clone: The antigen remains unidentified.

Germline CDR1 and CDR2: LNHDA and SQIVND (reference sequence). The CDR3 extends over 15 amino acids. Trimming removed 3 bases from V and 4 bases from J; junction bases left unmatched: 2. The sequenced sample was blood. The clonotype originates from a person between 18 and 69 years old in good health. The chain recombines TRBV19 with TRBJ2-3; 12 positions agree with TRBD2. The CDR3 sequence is CASSMTSGGPDTQYF. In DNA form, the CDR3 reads TGTGCCAGTAGTATGACTAGCGGGGGCCCAGATACGCAGTATTTT.